These T cell receptor beta chains were read from a single sample in a study of cytomegalovirus exposure and HLA in healthy donors. Generated by immunoSEQ multiplex PCR, the TCRdb table keeps only in-frame clones and is missing some. The sample has roughly 57,000 clones. Sample: PBMCs. The receptors originated from a woman aged 25 to 39 in good health and CMV-seropositive. Each CDR3 is given with its conserved first and last residue. The order of the fields is V gene, D gene, J gene, CDR3 DNA, CDR3 protein. D genes are given only for firm matches.

>TRBV18|TRBD2|TRBJ2-7
TGTGCCAGTCGACTAGCGGGAGCTGACGAGCAGTACTTC
CASRLAGADEQYF
>TRBV7-3|-|TRBJ2-7
TGTGCCAGCAGCCTCACCGGGAGCGCCTACGAGCAGTACTTC
CASSLTGSAYEQYF
>TRBV5-3|-|TRBJ1-1
TGTGCCAGAAGCTTGCCTGGGGCGAACACTGAAGCTTTCTTT
CARSLPGANTEAFF
>TRBV19|-|TRBJ2-7
TGTGCCAGTAGTGACGGGGGAACCGCCTACGAGCAGTACTTC
CASSDGGTAYEQYF
>TRBV4-2|-|TRBJ2-7
TGTGCCAGCAGCCTGGGGAGGAGGGTGGACGAGCAGTACTTC
CASSLGRRVDEQYF
>TRBV9|TRBD1|TRBJ2-5
TGTGCCAGCAGCGTATACCGACAGGGGGCTCTCCAAGAGACCCAGTACTTC
CASSVYRQGALQETQYF
>TRBV30|TRBD1|TRBJ1-2
TGTGCCTGGAGGACAGGGCGATCCTATGGCTACACCTTC
CAWRTGRSYGYTF
>TRBV9|-|TRBJ2-1
TGTGCCAGCAGCGTAGGTAGAGGCAATGAGCAGTTCTTC
CASSVGRGNEQFF
>TRBV18|-|TRBJ1-1
TGTGCCAGCTCAGCGGACTGGAACACTGAAGCTTTCTTT
CASSADWNTEAFF
>TRBV5-4|TRBD1|TRBJ2-7
TGTGCCAGCAGTTGGGACAGAAACTACGAGCAGTACTTC
CASSWDRNYEQYF
>TRBV5-1|-|TRBJ2-7
TGCGCCAGCAGCTTATCAGGGTGGGCCTACGAGCAGTACTTC
CASSLSGWAYEQYF
>TRBV30|TRBD1|TRBJ1-2
TGTGCCTGGAGCACCGGGACAGGAGCTTATGGCTACACCTTC
CAWSTGTGAYGYTF
>TRBV30|-|TRBJ1-5
TGTGCCTGGAGCGTGGGGGGAAATCAGCCCCAGCATTTT
CAWSVGGNQPQHF
>TRBV6-6|TRBD1|TRBJ1-1
TGTGCCAGCAGACCTGACAGGGCCACTGAAGCTTTCTTT
CASRPDRATEAFF
>TRBV5-6|-|TRBJ2-2
TGTGCCAGCAGCTTGGGCAGGACCGGGGAGCTGTTTTTT
CASSLGRTGELFF
>TRBV9|TRBD2|TRBJ2-1
TGTGCCAGCAGCGGCCTAGCGGGAGCCCGTCTTAATGAGCAGTTCTTC
CASSGLAGARLNEQFF
>TRBV6-1|-|TRBJ2-7
TGTGCCAGCAGTGATGGACCCGAAGCGGACGAGCAGTACTTC
CASSDGPEADEQYF
>TRBV5-1|-|TRBJ2-7
TGCGCCAGCAGCTCCACTCGCGAGCAGTACTTC
CASSSTREQYF
>TRBV6-1|-|TRBJ1-6
TGTGCCAGCAGTGAAATTCGAACAGGAGAATCAAATTCACCCCTCCACTTT
CASSEIRTGESNSPLHF
>TRBV2|TRBD2|TRBJ2-1
TGTGCCAGCAAGGGAGCGGGGGGACCGTACAATGAGCAGTTCTTC
CASKGAGGPYNEQFF
>TRBV6-5|TRBD2|TRBJ2-5
TGTGCCAGCAGCCATAGCGGGAGAAGAGAGACCCAGTACTTC
CASSHSGRRETQYF
>TRBV7-6|-|TRBJ2-1
TGTGCCAGCAGCTTAAACGGGATAAGTAGGTACAATGAGCAGTTCTTC
CASSLNGISRYNEQFF
>TRBV7-7|-|TRBJ2-2
TGTGCTAGCAGCTTAGGAGGGAACACCGGGGAGCTGTTTTTT
CASSLGGNTGELFF
>TRBV7-8|TRBD1|TRBJ1-1
TGTGCCAGCTCTATCGGAAGCAGGGGGCGGGACACTGAAGCTTTCTTT
CASSIGSRGRDTEAFF
>TRBV25-1|TRBD2|TRBJ2-2
TGTGCCAGCAGTGGACCTGAACTAGCGGGAGGGCCCGGGGAGCTGTTTTTT
CASSGPELAGGPGELFF
>TRBV30|-|TRBJ1-4
TGTGCCTGGAGGCGGACAACTAATGAAAAACTGTTTTTT
CAWRRTTNEKLFF
>TRBV18|TRBD1|TRBJ1-1
TGTGCCAGCTCAACCACAGGGGGCACTGAAGCTTTCTTT
CASSTTGGTEAFF
>TRBV18|-|TRBJ1-4
TGTGCCAGCTCACCGGGCCAGGGCGGCGGAAAACTGTTTTTT
CASSPGQGGGKLFF
>TRBV11-3|-|TRBJ2-7
TGTGCCAGCAGCTTGACTAGGAACTCCTACGAGCAGTACTTC
CASSLTRNSYEQYF
>TRBV9|-|TRBJ1-2
TGTGCCAGCAGCGTAGGGAGAAGGCGGGGCTACACCTTC
CASSVGRRRGYTF
>TRBV11-3|-|TRBJ2-7
TGTGCCAGCAGCTTATTTGGCAGCGCCTACGAGCAGTACTTC
CASSLFGSAYEQYF
>TRBV6-1|-|TRBJ2-7
TGTGCCAGCAGTGAAGCAGCCGTAACCTACGAGCAGTACTTC
CASSEAAVTYEQYF
>TRBV14|-|TRBJ2-7
TGTGCCAGCAGCAGGCGGTACTCCTACGAGCAGTACTTC
CASSRRYSYEQYF
>TRBV14|TRBD1|TRBJ2-1
TGTGCCAGCAGCCAAACCGGGACAGGGCTTTACAATGAGCAGTTCTTC
CASSQTGTGLYNEQFF
>TRBV5-1|TRBD2|TRBJ2-2
TGCGCCAGCAGCTTGGAAACTAGCGGATGGGGCGGGGAGCTGTTTTTT
CASSLETSGWGGELFF
>TRBV11-2|-|TRBJ2-2
TGTGCCAGCAGCTTTCTTGCGTCGAACACCGGGGAGCTGTTTTTT
CASSFLASNTGELFF
>TRBV7-6|-|TRBJ2-2
TGTGCCAGCAGCTTAGCCCCCAGCGAGAGGACCGGGGAGCTGTTTTTT
CASSLAPSERTGELFF
>TRBV5-4|-|TRBJ1-5
TGTGCCAGCACCCATAGCAATCAGCCCCAGCATTTT
CASTHSNQPQHF
>TRBV5-1|-|TRBJ1-1
TGCGCCAGCAGCTTGGACCCAGAAGTAAACACTGAAGCTTTCTTT
CASSLDPEVNTEAFF
>TRBV4-2|-|TRBJ1-2
TGTGCCAGCAGCCAAGATAATGCACAGGGTGACTATGGCTACACCTTC
CASSQDNAQGDYGYTF
>TRBV29-1|TRBD2|TRBJ2-5
TGCAGCGGAGTAGCGGGAGCAGGGGAGACCCAGTACTTC
CSGVAGAGETQYF
>TRBV30|-|TRBJ2-5
TGTGCCTGGAGGAAGGACAGCACCGGGGAGACCCAGTACTTC
CAWRKDSTGETQYF
>TRBV2|-|TRBJ1-1
TGTGCCAGCAGTGAAGGGAGAACTGAAGCTTTCTTT
CASSEGRTEAFF
>TRBV30|TRBD2|TRBJ2-3
TGTGCCTGGAGGGGGGGGAGAACTAGCACAGATACGCAGTATTTT
CAWRGGRTSTDTQYF
>TRBV30|TRBD1|TRBJ1-6
TGTGCCTGGAGTGGCCAGGGGGCTTCACCCCTCCACTTT
CAWSGQGASPLHF
>TRBV28|-|TRBJ1-5
TGTGCCACGCATAAAACTTCGGTCCAGCCCCAGCATTTT
CATHKTSVQPQHF
>TRBV7-6|-|TRBJ1-2
TGTGCCACCCGAGACAGGCTGGGATATGGCTACACCTTC
CATRDRLGYGYTF
>TRBV6-6|TRBD1|TRBJ2-1
TGTGCCAGCAACCTAGATGGGACAGGAGCCTACAATGAGCAGTTCTTC
CASNLDGTGAYNEQFF
>TRBV18|-|TRBJ1-1
TGTGCCAGCTCAGCAGGTGCTACTGAAGATTTCTTT
CASSAGATEDFF
>TRBV6-5|-|TRBJ2-2
TGTGCCAGCAGTTATGGCGGGGCCGGGGAGCTGTTTTTT
CASSYGGAGELFF
>TRBV6-1|-|TRBJ1-1
TGTGCCAGCAGTCCAGACAGGCGGAACACTGAAGCTTTCTTT
CASSPDRRNTEAFF
>TRBV6-6|-|TRBJ2-3
TGTGCCAGCAGCTCCGATTATACTCGCACAGATACGCAGTATTTT
CASSSDYTRTDTQYF
>TRBV4-2|-|TRBJ1-2
TGTGCCAGCAGCCACGGCGGGGCTAACTATGGCTACACCTTC
CASSHGGANYGYTF
>TRBV5-4|-|TRBJ2-2
TGTGCCAGCAGCTTGGACCCCAGGGTCGACGGGGAGCTGTTTTTT
CASSLDPRVDGELFF
>TRBV10-3|-|TRBJ1-2
TGTGCCATCACAGGGGACAACTATGGCTACACCTTC
CAITGDNYGYTF
>TRBV6-5|TRBD1|TRBJ1-1
TGTGCCAGCAGTTCGACAGGGGGCCTAAACACTGAAGATTTCTTT
CASSSTGGLNTEDFF
>TRBV10-1|-|TRBJ1-1
TGCGCCAGCCGGGACTCGGGAAACACTGAAGCTTTCTTT
CASRDSGNTEAFF